Listed below are T cell receptor beta chains from one sample, sequenced in a study of radiation and T cells in renal cell carcinoma. Libraries were prepared by immunoSEQ multiplex PCR; TCRdb keeps only in-frame clonotypes and omits some of them. The sample lists around 170,000 clones, about 88% occurring once. The sample in question was blood, obtained from a patient whose treatment included radiotherapy and nephrectomy. Receptors originate from a woman aged 50 to 60 with renal cell carcinoma. Each CDR3 is given with its conserved first and last residue. The D gene is left open where the match is weak. The size field is filled for only some rows; it gives once, few, many or a size class.

j_gene: TRBJ1-5; v_gene: TRBV19; d_gene: -; abundance: -; CDR3nt: TGTGCCAGTGACAGGACAAGCAATCAGCCCCAGCATTTT; CDR3aa: CASDRTSNQPQHF
j_gene: TRBJ2-5; v_gene: TRBV7-9; d_gene: -; abundance: -; CDR3nt: TGTGCCAGCAGCTGGTATCAGGGACCCCAAGAGACCCAGTACTTC; CDR3aa: CASSWYQGPQETQYF
j_gene: TRBJ1-1; v_gene: TRBV9; d_gene: -; abundance: -; CDR3nt: TGTGCCAGCAGCGTAGCGGGCGAGAACACTGAAGCTTTCTTT; CDR3aa: CASSVAGENTEAFF
j_gene: TRBJ2-3; v_gene: TRBV5-1; d_gene: TRBD2; abundance: -; CDR3nt: TGCGCCAGCAGCTTGGACGCAGCGGGGGGCACAGATACGCAGTATTTT; CDR3aa: CASSLDAAGGTDTQYF
j_gene: TRBJ1-4; v_gene: TRBV2; d_gene: TRBD1; abundance: -; CDR3nt: TGTGCCAGCAGGCAGACAGGGCGGGTACCTAATGAAAAACTGTTTTTT; CDR3aa: CASRQTGRVPNEKLFF
j_gene: TRBJ1-3; v_gene: TRBV20-1; d_gene: -; abundance: -; CDR3nt: TGCAGTGCTAGGTGGGGAGGGACCATATATTTT; CDR3aa: CSARWGGTIYF
j_gene: TRBJ1-2; v_gene: TRBV27; d_gene: -; abundance: -; CDR3nt: TGTGCCAGCAGTTTTCGGGGGAAAGGGGATGGCTACACCTTC; CDR3aa: CASSFRGKGDGYTF
j_gene: TRBJ2-5; v_gene: TRBV27; d_gene: -; abundance: -; CDR3nt: TGTGCCAGCAGTTTCAGGAGCCAAGAGACCCAGTACTTC; CDR3aa: CASSFRSQETQYF
j_gene: TRBJ2-4; v_gene: TRBV28; d_gene: TRBD1; abundance: -; CDR3nt: TGTGCCAGCAGGACAGGGGAGACCAAAAACATTCAGTACTTC; CDR3aa: CASRTGETKNIQYF
j_gene: TRBJ1-2; v_gene: TRBV2; d_gene: -; abundance: once; CDR3nt: TGTGCCAGCACCCCCCGTGCGAACTATCGTCCTCGTGGCTACACCTTC; CDR3aa: CASTPRANYRPRGYTF
j_gene: TRBJ2-1; v_gene: TRBV10-3; d_gene: -; abundance: -; CDR3nt: TGTGCCATCAGTGAAATGGGGCAGGGAGCCTACAATGAGCAGTTCTTC; CDR3aa: CAISEMGQGAYNEQFF
j_gene: TRBJ1-1; v_gene: TRBV5-1; d_gene: -; abundance: few; CDR3nt: TGCGCCAGCAGTGTAGACATGAACACTGAAGCTTTCTTT; CDR3aa: CASSVDMNTEAFF
j_gene: TRBJ1-1; v_gene: TRBV14; d_gene: TRBD1; abundance: few; CDR3nt: TGTGCCAGCAGCCAGTTACCGACAGGGGTTAGCACTGAAGCTTTCTTT; CDR3aa: CASSQLPTGVSTEAFF
j_gene: TRBJ2-7; v_gene: TRBV6-1; d_gene: TRBD1; abundance: -; CDR3nt: TGTGCCAGCAGATGGACAGGGGGCACCTACGAGCAGTACTTC; CDR3aa: CASRWTGGTYEQYF
j_gene: TRBJ1-5; v_gene: TRBV7-2; d_gene: -; abundance: once; CDR3nt: TGTGCCAGCAGCTTAAGTCGGGAAGGGCCCCAGCATTTT; CDR3aa: CASSLSREGPQHF
j_gene: TRBJ1-3; v_gene: TRBV4-2; d_gene: -; abundance: -; CDR3nt: TGTGCCAGCAGCCAAGCGACAGGCCTCTCTGGAAACACCATATATTTT; CDR3aa: CASSQATGLSGNTIYF
j_gene: TRBJ1-3; v_gene: TRBV5-1; d_gene: -; abundance: once; CDR3nt: TGCGCCAGCTCACCGGGGATCCTCTCTGGAAACACCATATATTTT; CDR3aa: CASSPGILSGNTIYF
j_gene: TRBJ1-1; v_gene: TRBV6-1; d_gene: TRBD1; abundance: -; CDR3nt: TGTGCCAGCAGTGTAACGGGACAGCGCACTGAAGCTTTCTTT; CDR3aa: CASSVTGQRTEAFF
j_gene: TRBJ1-2; v_gene: TRBV19; d_gene: -; abundance: -; CDR3nt: TGTGCCAGTAGTGTATGGACCCGACCCTCTCACTATGGCTACACCTTC; CDR3aa: CASSVWTRPSHYGYTF
j_gene: TRBJ1-5; v_gene: TRBV6-6; d_gene: -; abundance: -; CDR3nt: TGTGCCAGCCAGCCTAGGGGGAATCAGCCCCAGCATTTT; CDR3aa: CASQPRGNQPQHF
j_gene: TRBJ2-3; v_gene: TRBV4-1; d_gene: -; abundance: once; CDR3nt: TGCGCCAGCAGCCAAGAAGGCAGCACAGATACGCAGTATTTT; CDR3aa: CASSQEGSTDTQYF
j_gene: TRBJ1-4; v_gene: TRBV18; d_gene: -; abundance: -; CDR3nt: TGTGCCAGCTCACCAACAGGACCAACTAATGAAAAACTGTTTTTT; CDR3aa: CASSPTGPTNEKLFF
j_gene: TRBJ2-3; v_gene: TRBV5-5; d_gene: TRBD1; abundance: -; CDR3nt: TGTGCCAGCAGCTTGGGACAGGGGCCAGATACGCAGTATTTT; CDR3aa: CASSLGQGPDTQYF
j_gene: TRBJ1-4; v_gene: TRBV7-9; d_gene: TRBD1; abundance: -; CDR3nt: TGTGCCAGCAGCGCCCAAGACAGGGTTAATGAAAAACTGTTTTTT; CDR3aa: CASSAQDRVNEKLFF
j_gene: TRBJ2-3; v_gene: TRBV5-4; d_gene: -; abundance: -; CDR3nt: TGTGCCAGCAGCTTCGACCCGGGGAGTGCAGATACGCAGTATTTT; CDR3aa: CASSFDPGSADTQYF
j_gene: TRBJ2-7; v_gene: TRBV19; d_gene: TRBD1; abundance: -; CDR3nt: TGTGCCAGTAGTATCGCTGGGACAGGGGACAACGAGCAGTACTTC; CDR3aa: CASSIAGTGDNEQYF
j_gene: TRBJ1-2; v_gene: TRBV6-5; d_gene: -; abundance: once; CDR3nt: TGTGCCAGCACCCCTACGGTCGAGGGTCACTATGGCTACACCTTC; CDR3aa: CASTPTVEGHYGYTF
j_gene: TRBJ1-2; v_gene: TRBV19; d_gene: -; abundance: -; CDR3nt: TGTGCCAGTAGTGCCTCCGGAGGGGGGGAACGCTATGGCTACACCTTC; CDR3aa: CASSASGGGERYGYTF
j_gene: TRBJ1-5; v_gene: TRBV7-9; d_gene: -; abundance: once; CDR3nt: TGTGCCAGCAGCTTAGGTCCGGACCAGCCCCAGCATTTT; CDR3aa: CASSLGPDQPQHF
j_gene: TRBJ1-1; v_gene: TRBV7-6; d_gene: -; abundance: -; CDR3nt: TGTGCCAGCAGCTCCGGTCCGGCTAGTACTGAAGCTTTCTTT; CDR3aa: CASSSGPASTEAFF
j_gene: TRBJ2-2; v_gene: TRBV5-8; d_gene: TRBD2; abundance: -; CDR3nt: TGTGCCAGCAGAGGACTAGCGGGGACGAACACCGGGGAGCTGTTTTTT; CDR3aa: CASRGLAGTNTGELFF
j_gene: TRBJ2-3; v_gene: TRBV5-1; d_gene: -; abundance: -; CDR3nt: TGCGCCAGCAGCCCGCGGGACTTGCCGACAGATACGCAGTATTTT; CDR3aa: CASSPRDLPTDTQYF
j_gene: TRBJ1-1; v_gene: TRBV2; d_gene: TRBD1; abundance: -; CDR3nt: TGTGCCAGCAGTTCGGGACAGGGCCTTGAAGCTTTCTTT; CDR3aa: CASSSGQGLEAFF
j_gene: TRBJ1-2; v_gene: TRBV4-1; d_gene: -; abundance: -; CDR3nt: TGCGCCAGCAGCCAAGAAACAGGGTACTATGGCTACACCTTC; CDR3aa: CASSQETGYYGYTF
j_gene: TRBJ2-5; v_gene: TRBV7-9; d_gene: -; abundance: -; CDR3nt: TGTGCCAGCAGCTTAGCCCACGGACTGCTACAAGAGACCCAGTACTTC; CDR3aa: CASSLAHGLLQETQYF
j_gene: TRBJ2-6; v_gene: TRBV5-1; d_gene: -; abundance: few; CDR3nt: TGCGCCAGCAGCTTGAGCGGCCCCTCTGGGGCCAACGTCCTGACTTTC; CDR3aa: CASSLSGPSGANVLTF
j_gene: TRBJ1-2; v_gene: TRBV7-9; d_gene: -; abundance: -; CDR3nt: TGTGCCATCACCCTCCAGGGGTTCTATGGCTACACCTTC; CDR3aa: CAITLQGFYGYTF
j_gene: TRBJ2-7; v_gene: TRBV11-3; d_gene: -; abundance: few; CDR3nt: TGTGCCAGCAGCTTAGGCGATTCTTCAAAGGGGAACGAGCAGTACTTC; CDR3aa: CASSLGDSSKGNEQYF
j_gene: TRBJ1-6; v_gene: TRBV6-6; d_gene: -; abundance: -; CDR3nt: TGTGCCAGCAGGAAGAGCGATTCACCCCTCCACTTT; CDR3aa: CASRKSDSPLHF
j_gene: TRBJ1-6; v_gene: TRBV30; d_gene: TRBD1; abundance: few; CDR3nt: TGTGCCTGGAAAGGGGACAGGGGATTGGATTCACCCCTCCACTTT; CDR3aa: CAWKGDRGLDSPLHF
j_gene: TRBJ2-5; v_gene: TRBV6-6; d_gene: -; abundance: -; CDR3nt: TGTGCCACCGATGACAGGAACCAAGAGACCCAGTACTTC; CDR3aa: CATDDRNQETQYF
j_gene: TRBJ2-1; v_gene: TRBV7-9; d_gene: TRBD2; abundance: few; CDR3nt: TGTGCCAGCAGCTCGCCCGGCACGGGGGGGCGCAATGAGCAGTTCTTC; CDR3aa: CASSSPGTGGRNEQFF
j_gene: TRBJ1-6; v_gene: TRBV19; d_gene: TRBD1; abundance: -; CDR3nt: TGTGCCAGTCGCGCCGGGACAGGGGGCCAGTCTCGCCCTATATTCTCACCCCTCCACTTT; CDR3aa: CASRAGTGGQSRPIFSPLHF
j_gene: TRBJ1-1; v_gene: TRBV29-1; d_gene: TRBD1; abundance: -; CDR3nt: TGCAGCGCTGGTCGGCCGGGACAGAAGAACACTGAAGCTTTCTTT; CDR3aa: CSAGRPGQKNTEAFF
j_gene: TRBJ1-2; v_gene: TRBV5-1; d_gene: -; abundance: -; CDR3nt: TGCGCCAGCAGCTTGCCTCCCCGCGGTGGCTACACCTTC; CDR3aa: CASSLPPRGGYTF